The clone carrying this TCR beta chain has more than one count but fewer than ten. Its target is not known. TCRdb reprocessed the 5' RACE reads via MiXCR and lists one record per CDR3 protein. The data hold about 290,000 distinct CDR3 sequences, with about 16% observed a single time. The CDR3 extends over 14 amino acids. CDR1 is SGHVS and CDR2 is FQNEAQ in the germline V gene. Trimming cost V 5 bases and J 13 bases; bases outside gene matches: 8. The sample is drawn from a study of T-cell memory formation after mild COVID-19. Looking at the study overall: Among the donors, TCR clusters were largely specific to each donor.

Study observations and caveats: Contracting CD4+ clones were located mainly in CM and EM, and CD8+ clones in EMRA. A second wave of clones peaked on day 37, and their SARS-CoV-2 specificity went unconfirmed. Cross-reactive memory seemingly joined, as some responding clones were found in pre-infection memory.

The TCR comes from a man younger than 30 who had mild COVID-19 (a few samples of this study predate the infection). Cell type and time point are not known. The material sequenced was PBMCs or a T cell subset sorted from them (not recorded which). This sequence joins TRBV7-8 and TRBJ2-1, with TRBD2 identical over 13 bases. Written as DNA, the CDR3 is TGTGCCAGCAGCCCGACCACTAGCGGGGGGGGTCAGTTCTTC. Translating it yields CASSPTTSGGGQFF.